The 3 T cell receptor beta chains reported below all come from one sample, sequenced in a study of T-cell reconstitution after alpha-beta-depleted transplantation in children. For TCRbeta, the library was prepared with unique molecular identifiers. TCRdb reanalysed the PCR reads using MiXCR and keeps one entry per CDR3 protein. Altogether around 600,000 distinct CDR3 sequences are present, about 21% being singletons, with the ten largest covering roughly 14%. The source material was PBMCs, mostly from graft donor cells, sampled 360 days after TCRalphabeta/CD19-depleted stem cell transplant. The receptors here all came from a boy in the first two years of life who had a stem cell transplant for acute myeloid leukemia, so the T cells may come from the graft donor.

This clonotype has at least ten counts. CDR3 DNA: TGTGCCAGCATCACATCGGGACTAGGATACAATGAGCAGTTCTTC. It yields the protein CASITSGLGYNEQFF. The V and J genes are TRBV28 and TRBJ2-1, with TRBD2 matching over 8 bases. Germline CDR1 and CDR2: MDHEN and SYDVKM. This CDR3 has 15 amino acids. V trimming: 7 bases; J trimming: 4 bases; junction bases outside the gene matches: 9.

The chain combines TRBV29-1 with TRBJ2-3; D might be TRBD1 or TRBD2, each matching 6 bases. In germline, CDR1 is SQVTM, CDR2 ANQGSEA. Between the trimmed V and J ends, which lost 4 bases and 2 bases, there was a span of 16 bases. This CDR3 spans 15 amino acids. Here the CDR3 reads CSVVGGLPLTDTQYF. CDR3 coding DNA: TGCAGCGTTGTAGGGGGACTTCCGCTCACAGATACGCAGTATTTT.

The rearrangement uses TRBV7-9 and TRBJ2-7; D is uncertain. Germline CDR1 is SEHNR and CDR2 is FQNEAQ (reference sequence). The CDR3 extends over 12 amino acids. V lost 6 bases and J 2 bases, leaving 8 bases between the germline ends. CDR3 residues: CASSPITYEQYF. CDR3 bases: TGTGCCAGCAGTCCCATAACCTACGAGCAGTACTTC.